Each of the 11 T cell receptor beta chains below was sequenced from the same sample in a study of blood T cells in healthy people across ages. Sample-barcoded 5' priming and a J-beta primer mix drove a second PCR of roughly 6 to 12 cycles. Using its own MiXCR run on the 5' RACE reads, TCRdb lists one record per CDR3 protein. There are under 1 million distinct CDR3 sequences in the sample; under 55% occur only once, and about 21% lies in the top ten. Sequencing used blood. The source is a man aged 60 to 75 in good health.

Note on this clonotype: The junction and the germline gene differ at one end; a read error may be behind it. The gene calls are TRBV2 and TRBJ2-3; 8 bases are shared with TRBD2. The CDR3 runs 14 residues. The germline gives CDR1 SNHLY, CDR2 FYNNEI. CDR3 protein: CAGSRGTRTDTQYF. CDR3 DNA: TGTGCCGGCAGCCGCGGGACTAGGACAGATACGCAGTATTTT.

The rearrangement links TRBV20-1 to TRBJ2-3; D is possibly TRBD1 (7 bases). The germline gives CDR1 DFQATT, CDR2 SNEGSKA (reference sequence). Deletions cut 0 bases from V and 3 bases from J, with 19 bases between. The CDR3 is 17 amino acids. Written as DNA, the CDR3 is TGCAGTGCTAGAGAAGGGCGGGGCAGGGGGTTTACAGATACGCAGTATTTT. Encoded protein: CSAREGRGRGFTDTQYF.

This clonotype was observed a few times. This chain uses TRBV6-2 or TRBV6-3 with TRBJ2-1; 11 nucleotides line up with TRBD2. Germline CDR1 MNHEY, CDR2 SVGEGT. The CDR3 consists of 19 residues. The ends lost 0 bases at V and 7 bases at J; junction bases unmatched: 14. The CDR3: CASSYSLAGGPGRLNEQFF. CDR3 coding DNA: TGTGCCAGCAGTTACTCTCTAGCGGGGGGCCCGGGTCGTTTGAATGAGCAGTTCTTC.

This chain joins TRBV28 and TRBJ2-1, with 8 nucleotides matching TRBD2. V lost 4 bases to trimming and J lost 1 base; unmatched junction nucleotides: 15. This CDR3 spans 19 amino acids. Per the germline V gene, CDR1 is MDHEN and CDR2 is SYDVKM. The DNA of the CDR3 is TGTGCCAGCAGTTCTCCCGGGCGCGGGGGGCTGGGGTCCTACAATGAGCAGTTCTTC. Translated: CASSSPGRGGLGSYNEQFF.

The rearrangement uses TRBV7-9 and TRBJ2-1; tentative D call: TRBD1 (5 bases). CDR1 SEHNR and CDR2 FQNEAQ come from the germline V gene (reference sequence). CDR3 length: 12 amino acids. The V gene lost 4 bases and the J gene lost 15 bases, with 16 bases spanning the gap. CDR3 sequence reads: CASSWQTEVPFF. CDR3 DNA sequence: TGTGCCAGCAGCTGGCAGACAGAGGTTCCGTTCTTC.

The chain couples TRBV11-2 to TRBJ2-5; TRBD2 is a possible D gene (5 bases). V lost 2 bases and J 3 bases, leaving 10 bases between the germline ends. CDR1 is SGHAT, CDR2 FQNNGV, per germline. The CDR3 has 14 residues. CDR3 loop: CASSLYGIKETQYF. DNA for the CDR3: TGTGCCAGCAGCTTATACGGGATCAAAGAGACCCAGTACTTC.

CDR3 DNA: TGTGCCAGCAGCCAGAGACTAGCGGGGGCCGATGAGCAGTTCTTC. Translated: CASSQRLAGADEQFF. The V and J genes are TRBV3-1 and TRBJ2-1, with 12 bases that match TRBD2. Unmatched junction bases numbered 5, after V lost 3 bases and J lost 8 bases. This CDR3 is 15 amino acids long. Germline assignment: CDR1 LGHDT and CDR2 YNNKEL (reference sequence).

A few counts support this clonotype. The chain couples TRBV12-3 or TRBV12-4 to TRBJ2-7; D uncertain. Trimming took 4 bases from V and 10 from J, leaving 23 bases between them. The CDR3 length is 15 residues. The CDR3 DNA follows: TGTGCCAGCAGTTCTGCGGCAGGCGCAATTGGGGTCCAGTACTTC. Translation gives CASSSAAGAIGVQYF.

J is TRBJ2-7 and V is TRBV20-1; D might be TRBD1 (5 bases). The J call is uncertain, as TRBJ2-5 better fits the DNA end. CDR1 is DFQATT, CDR2 SNEGSKA, per germline (reference sequence). This CDR3 is 15 amino acids long. The CDR3 protein is CSARDPTSRGETQYF. The CDR3 DNA follows: TGCAGTGCTAGAGATCCTACCTCTAGGGGTGAGACCCAGTACTTC.

This chain uses TRBV20-1 with TRBJ2-1; no definite D call. With 1 base removed from V and 8 bases from J, the gap between germline ends came to 18 bases. Germline V gene lookup returns CDR1 DFQATT and CDR2 SNEGSKA (reference sequence). This CDR3 region has 15 residues. CDR3 nucleotides: TGCAGTGCTAGAGGCCGACTCGCCTTTGGGGATGAGCAGTTCTTC. This gives the protein CSARGRLAFGDEQFF.

This clonotype was observed a few times. CDR3 in amino acids: CASSESKGRAEQFF. In DNA, the CDR3 is TGCGCCAGCAGTGAGTCGAAGGGTAGGGCTGAGCAGTTCTTC. The chain has TRBV10-1 and TRBJ2-1; D is uncertain. This CDR3 is 14 amino acids long. Germline V gene lookup returns CDR1 WNHNN and CDR2 SYGVQD (reference sequence). V shed 0 bases and J shed 9 bases, with 12 bases lying between them.